The TCR beta chain described here comes from a study of CD8 T cells in Susac syndrome. With random hexamers, reverse transcription was performed on roughly 0.5 to 1 ug of RNA. The CDR3 of TCR beta was amplified by immunoSEQ multiplex PCR across 54 Vbeta and 13 Jbeta. TCRdb processed the immunoSEQ multiplex PCR reads anew with MiXCR; each CDR3 protein has one entry. The table records 160,000 or so distinct CDR3 sequences, roughly 95% of them present only once. Germline values: CDR1 MNHNS, CDR2 SASEGT. V dropped 6 bases and J dropped 4; count of bases not matched to a gene: 8. This CDR3 region has 15 residues. FACS enriched CD8+ TEMRA cells, while bulk CD8+ and CD4+ were negatively isolated.

The sample taken for sequencing was CD8+ T cells from PBMCs. The source is a human donor with multiple sclerosis. The chain links TRBV6-1 to TRBJ1-5; 8 bases line up with TRBD1. The CDR3 here is CASSPGTGDNQPQHF. CDR3 DNA sequence: TGTGCCAGCAGCCCCGGGACAGGAGATAATCAGCCCCAGCATTTT.